One sample yielded the 27 T cell receptor beta chains listed below, sequenced in a study of beta chain features in type 1 diabetes. All of the isolated RNA was reverse transcribed, so expressed TCRB transcripts were sequenced. This table comes from immunoSEQ multiplex PCR, and its TCRdb copy is limited to in-frame clones, with some not included. Here the sample spans around 240,000 clones, 7.5% to 10% being singletons. The specimen sequenced was naive CD4+ T cells from blood. These receptors originate from a young woman in good health.

Of note for this clone: Other DNA sequences of this sample code for an identical CDR3. V is TRBV5-1 and J is TRBJ1-1; TRBD1 might be the D (5 bases). Germline CDR1 and CDR2: SGHRS and YFSETQ. The ends were cut back, 1 base at V and 0 bases at J, with 7 bases in the middle. The CDR3 has 14 residues. The CDR3 bases are TGCGCCAGCAGCTTGCAGGGAATGAACACTGAAGCTTTCTTT. It codes for CASSLQGMNTEAFF.

The count of this clone is one. The gene calls are TRBV6-1 and TRBJ1-4; D is uncertain. Trimming took 7 bases from V and 3 from J, leaving 12 bases between them. This CDR3 contains 14 residues. Per the germline V gene, CDR1 is MNHNS and CDR2 is SASEGT. The CDR3 bases are TGTGCCAGCACTTCGCCGCGGGCTAATGAAAAACTGTTTTTT. It codes for CASTSPRANEKLFF.

This rearrangement joins TRBV2 to TRBJ1-4; perhaps TRBD1 as D (6 bases). CDR1 SNHLY and CDR2 FYNNEI come from the germline V gene. CDR3 length equals 14 residues. V was shortened by 3 bases and J by 7 bases, with 12 bases between the two germline ends. The CDR3 sequence is CASSDWGRGEKLFF. The CDR3 DNA sequence: TGTGCCAGCAGTGACTGGGGGCGTGGTGAAAAACTGTTTTTT.

This clone was observed a few times. The J gene is TRBJ1-1, the V gene TRBV9; D may be TRBD1 (5 bases). The germline V gene encodes CDR1 SGDLS and CDR2 YYNGEE. Trimming took 2 bases from V and 0 from J, leaving 11 bases between them. This CDR3 contains 15 residues. As DNA, the CDR3 is TGTGCCAGCAGCGTCCTGGGGGGGGTGAACACTGAAGCTTTCTTT. Protein sequence: CASSVLGGVNTEAFF.

The gene calls are TRBV5-1 and TRBJ2-5, with a possible D match to TRBD1 (5 bases). Germline-derived CDR1 and CDR2 are SGHRS and YFSETQ. Trimming took off 4 bases at V and 1 base at J, with 11 bases between the two ends. The length of the CDR3 is 14 residues. The CDR3 coding sequence is TGCGCCAGCAGCATCAGGGAACTCCAAGAGACCCAGTACTTC. Residues: CASSIRELQETQYF. Filled out from reference TRBV5-1 and TRBJ2-5, the complete variable domain reads KAGVTQTPRYLIKTRGQQVTLSCSPISGHRSVSWYQQTPGQGLQFLFEYFSETQRNKGNFPGRFSGRQFSNSRSEMNVSTLELGDSALYLCASSIRELQETQYFGPGTRLLVL.

This clone was observed at least ten times. The V and J genes are TRBV11-2 and TRBJ2-3; the match to TRBD1 covers 10 bases. V dropped 5 bases and J dropped 5; count of bases not matched to a gene: 10. CDR1 is SGHAT, CDR2 FQNNGV, per germline. This CDR3 has 16 amino acids. The CDR3 region has the DNA TGTGCCAGCAGCCCTCGACAGGGGGCCTTGGGAGATACGCAGTATTTT. It encodes CASSPRQGALGDTQYF.

This clone occurred a few times. The chain carries TRBV7-3 and TRBJ1-2; TRBD1 matches at 8 bases. The CDR3 has 14 residues. V lost 3 bases and J lost 7; bases outside the gene matches: 7. Looked up from germline, CDR1 is SGHTA and CDR2 is FQGTGA. CDR3: CASSLGRGRLGYTF. The DNA of the CDR3 is TGTGCCAGCAGCTTGGGCAGGGGGCGTCTTGGCTACACCTTC.

This clone was found a few times. The chain combines TRBV7-2 with TRBJ2-1; 9 nucleotides match TRBD2. The CDR3 is 18 amino acids. Germline-derived CDR1 and CDR2 are SGHTA and FQGNSA. Losses at the gene ends were 5 bases for V and 5 bases for J; bases not matched to a gene: 16. The CDR3, as DNA: TGTGCCAGCAGCCACGTGGCGGGAGGGCTAAGATCCAACAATGAGCAGTTCTTC. Translation gives CASSHVAGGLRSNNEQFF.

This clone was found a few times. The chain couples TRBV7-2 to TRBJ2-3; 11 nucleotides agree with TRBD2. This CDR3 comprises 17 residues. The ends lost 3 bases at V and 3 bases at J; junction bases unmatched: 8. Germline CDR1 SGHTA, CDR2 FQGNSA. In nucleotides, the CDR3 is TGTGCCAGCAGCTTTGCAGCTAGCGGGGGGAGGACAGATACGCAGTATTTT. Translation: CASSFAASGGRTDTQYF.

This rearrangement joins TRBV19 to TRBJ1-2; 7 positions agree with TRBD1. J was trimmed by 8 bases and V by 5 bases; bases with no gene match: 11. Germline lookup yields CDR1 LNHDA and CDR2 SQIVND (reference sequence). The length of the CDR3 is 14 residues. The CDR3, as DNA: TGTGCCAGTAGTTTTCTGACAGGGTCGGGCGGCTACACCTTC. The encoded protein is CASSFLTGSGGYTF.

The CDR3 bases are TGTGCCTGGAGTGTACAAGCGGGACCTTACGAGCAGTACTTC. This sequence encodes CAWSVQAGPYEQYF. The chain carries TRBV30 and TRBJ2-5; TRBD2 agrees at 7 bases. The last part of the DNA fits TRBJ2-7 better; the J call may be wrong. Germline V lookup: CDR1 GTSNPN, CDR2 SVGIG (reference sequence). This CDR3 contains 14 residues.

The V gene is TRBV4-2, the J gene TRBJ2-3; TRBD2 matches 13 bases. Trimming at V came to 0 bases and at J to 3 bases, leaving 12 bases not matched to a gene. CDR3 length equals 20 residues. Germline assignment: CDR1 LGHNA and CDR2 YNFKEQ. The DNA for the CDR3 is TGTGCCAGCAGCCAAGATAGGCGGACTAGCGGGAGCTCTGCGACAGATACGCAGTATTTT. It yields the protein CASSQDRRTSGSSATDTQYF.

This clone turned up a few times. The chain employs TRBV30 and TRBJ1-3; D possibly corresponds to TRBD1 (5 bases). Germline values: CDR1 GTSNPN, CDR2 SVGIG (reference sequence). The CDR3 has 16 residues. V lost 2 bases to trimming and J lost 3 bases, with 17 bases between them. The CDR3 DNA is TGTGCCTGGAGTCGGCCGGGCCTGGGGGGTGGAAACACCATATATTTT. It is translated as CAWSRPGLGGGNTIYF.

This clone was seen only a few times. The rearrangement links TRBV6-6 to TRBJ2-7, with 7 bases fitting TRBD1. J lost 4 bases, V lost 5 bases, and 8 bases had no gene match. Germline V lookup: CDR1 MNHNY, CDR2 SVGAGI (reference sequence). The CDR3 runs 14 residues. CDR3 sequence: CASSRTGASYEQYF. The CDR3 nucleotides are TGTGCCAGCAGTCGGACAGGCGCGAGTTACGAGCAGTACTTC.

In its sample, this clone was seen a few times. The V call is TRBV30, the J call TRBJ2-3; D may be TRBD2 (5 bases). This CDR3 is built from 14 residues. Trimming removed 4 bases from V and 4 bases from J, with 15 bases in between. Germline V gene lookup returns CDR1 GTSNPN and CDR2 SVGIG (reference sequence). CDR3 sequence: CAWNRDLPADTQYF. The CDR3 coding sequence is TGTGCCTGGAATCGGGATTTGCCAGCAGATACGCAGTATTTT.

Only a few counts were recorded for this clone. The chain combines TRBV6-1 with TRBJ1-4; D gene uncertain. V lost 3 bases and J 5 bases, leaving 13 bases between the germline ends. Germline assignment: CDR1 MNHNS and CDR2 SASEGT. There are 15 residues in the CDR3. CDR3 sequence: CASSDRSLENEKLFF. The CDR3 nucleotides read TGTGCCAGCAGTGACAGGTCCCTCGAGAATGAAAAACTGTTTTTT.

The chain employs TRBV5-1 and TRBJ2-7; 8 bases map to TRBD1. Germline CDR1 reads SGHRS; CDR2 reads YFSETQ. The CDR3 is 15 residues long. Germline trimming cut 4 bases from V and 6 bases from J; bases unmatched to any gene: 12. The CDR3 region is CASSLAGQGASEQYF. The CDR3 region has the DNA TGCGCCAGCAGCCTCGCGGGGCAGGGGGCATCCGAGCAGTACTTC.

The chain employs TRBV30 and TRBJ1-2; 7 bases map to TRBD1. Germline assignment: CDR1 GTSNPN and CDR2 SVGIG (reference sequence). CDR3 length: 16 amino acids. The V and J ends lost 0 bases and 1 base, in that order; junction bases with no gene match: 8. CDR3 amino acids: CAWSVIKGQSNYGYTF. The CDR3 DNA follows: TGTGCCTGGAGTGTAATTAAGGGACAGAGTAACTATGGCTACACCTTC.

The CDR3 protein is CASHSGTGVSGELFF. In DNA, the CDR3 is TGTGCCAGTCACTCCGGGACAGGGGTGTCCGGGGAGCTGTTTTTT. This sequence joins TRBV19 and TRBJ2-2; TRBD1 aligns across 10 bases. V gave up 8 bases and J gave up 6 bases; unmatched junction bases: 9. This CDR3 has 15 residues. From germline, CDR1 is LNHDA and CDR2 SQIVND (reference sequence).

This clone has a handful of counts. The chain recombines TRBV5-1 with TRBJ2-1, with D possibly being TRBD2 (5 bases). The CDR3 totals 16 residues. Looked up from germline, CDR1 is SGHRS and CDR2 is YFSETQ. The V end was cut by 1 base, the J end by 4 bases, with 15 bases between. CDR3 protein: CASSLLMASQYNEQFF. The CDR3 DNA sequence: TGCGCCAGCAGCTTGTTGATGGCTAGCCAATACAATGAGCAGTTCTTC.

This clone was observed a handful of times. The DNA of the CDR3 is TGTGCCAGCAGCTTAGGCGCGGGGGCTCGCACAGATACGCAGTATTTT. Amino acids: CASSLGAGARTDTQYF. The chain uses TRBV13 and TRBJ2-3; the D gene is possibly TRBD2 (7 bases). The CDR3 is 16 residues long. The ends were cut back, 0 bases at V and 1 base at J, with 11 bases in the middle. Germline assignment: CDR1 PRHDT and CDR2 FYEKMQ (reference sequence).

The chain has TRBV28 and TRBJ2-5, with D possibly matching TRBD2 (5 bases). In germline, CDR1 is MDHEN, CDR2 SYDVKM. Trimming pared 6 bases from V and 2 bases from J, leaving 16 bases between. This CDR3 contains 15 residues. For the CDR3, the DNA is TGTGCCAGCAGAACTACTCAGCGGTGGCAAGAGACCCAGTACTTC. This sequence encodes CASRTTQRWQETQYF.

This clone was seen a handful of times. V gene TRBV21-1 combines with J gene TRBJ1-4. TRBV21-1 is termed a pseudogene. The length of the CDR3 is 12 residues. Here the CDR3 DNA reads TGTGCCAGCAGCAAAGCGAGTGAAAAACTGTTTTTT. This codes for CASSKASEKLFF.

This rearrangement joins TRBV13 to TRBJ2-7, with 9 bases lining up with TRBD1. The CDR3 consists of 14 residues. CDR1 is PRHDT, CDR2 FYEKMQ, per germline (reference sequence). The V segment lost 4 bases and the J segment 4 bases; nucleotides outside the gene matches: 5. The CDR3 here is CASSSTGGTYEQYF. The CDR3 DNA is TGTGCCAGCAGCTCGACAGGGGGTACGTACGAGCAGTACTTC.

CDR3 sequence reads: CASSQIAGGNTGELFF. CDR3 DNA sequence: TGTGCCAGCAGCCAAATAGCGGGGGGGAACACCGGGGAGCTGTTTTTT. The V call is TRBV11-2, the J call TRBJ2-2; 10 nucleotides line up with TRBD2. This CDR3 contains 16 residues. After removal of 5 bases from V and 1 base from J, the junction contained 4 bases not matched to a gene. Germline lookup yields CDR1 SGHAT and CDR2 FQNNGV.

This clone was detected only a few times. The chain links TRBV28 to TRBJ1-1; D unresolved. Trimming stripped 6 bases from V and 0 bases from J, with 11 bases between. From germline, CDR1 is MDHEN and CDR2 SYDVKM. This CDR3 has 14 residues. CDR3 residues: CASSLGLMNTEAFF. The CDR3 DNA follows: TGTGCCAGCAGCCTCGGACTCATGAACACTGAAGCTTTCTTT.

This clone turned up a few times. This chain links TRBV6-5 with TRBJ1-5; 8 bases map to TRBD1. Losses at the gene ends were 4 bases for V and 8 bases for J; bases not matched to a gene: 7. CDR1 and CDR2 (germline): MNHEY, SVGAGI. The CDR3 sequence is 14 residues long. This CDR3 is CASSSTGGVEPQHF. CDR3 coding DNA: TGTGCCAGCAGTTCAACAGGGGGAGTGGAGCCCCAGCATTTT.